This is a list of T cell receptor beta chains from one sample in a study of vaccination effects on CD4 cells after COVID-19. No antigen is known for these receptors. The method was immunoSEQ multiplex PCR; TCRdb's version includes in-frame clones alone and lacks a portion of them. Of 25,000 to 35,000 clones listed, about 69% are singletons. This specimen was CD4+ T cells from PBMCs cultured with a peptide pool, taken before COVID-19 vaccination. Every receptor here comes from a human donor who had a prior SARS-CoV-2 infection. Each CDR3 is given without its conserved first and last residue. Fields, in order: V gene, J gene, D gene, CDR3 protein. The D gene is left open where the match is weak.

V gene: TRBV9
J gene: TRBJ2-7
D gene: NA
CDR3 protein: ASSPDRDEQY

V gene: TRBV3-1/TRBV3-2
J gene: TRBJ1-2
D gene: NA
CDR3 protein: ASSQDRAHGYT

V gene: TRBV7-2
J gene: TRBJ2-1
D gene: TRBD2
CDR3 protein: ASSLAFRLAAGEQF

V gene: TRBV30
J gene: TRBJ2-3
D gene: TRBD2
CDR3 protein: AWRTSGYTDTQY

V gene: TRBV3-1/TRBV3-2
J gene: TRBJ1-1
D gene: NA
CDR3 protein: ASSQGEANTEAF

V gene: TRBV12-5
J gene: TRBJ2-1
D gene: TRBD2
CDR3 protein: ASGLGLANHEQF

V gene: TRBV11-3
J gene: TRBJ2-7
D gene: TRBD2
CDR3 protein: ASSLGTGRADEQY

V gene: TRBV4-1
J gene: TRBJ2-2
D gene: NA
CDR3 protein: ASSQEAWAGELF

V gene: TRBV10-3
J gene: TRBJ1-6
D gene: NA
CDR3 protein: AISYQGPNSPLH

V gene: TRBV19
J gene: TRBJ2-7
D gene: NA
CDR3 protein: ASSIYGSDEQY

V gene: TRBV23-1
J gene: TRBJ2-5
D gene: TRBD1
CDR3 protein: ASSQSRDRVETQY

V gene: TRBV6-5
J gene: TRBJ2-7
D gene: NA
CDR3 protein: ASLVQEAYEQY

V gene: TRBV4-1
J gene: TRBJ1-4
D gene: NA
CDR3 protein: ASSPQYEKLF

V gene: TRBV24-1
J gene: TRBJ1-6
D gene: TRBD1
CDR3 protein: ASQDRGGSPLH

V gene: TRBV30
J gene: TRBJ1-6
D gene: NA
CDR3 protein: AWSAEGYSPLH

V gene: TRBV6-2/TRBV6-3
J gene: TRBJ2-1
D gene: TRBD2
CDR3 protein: ASTPRGVPYNEQF

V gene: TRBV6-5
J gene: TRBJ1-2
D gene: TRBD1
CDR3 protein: ASRNRGWEGYT

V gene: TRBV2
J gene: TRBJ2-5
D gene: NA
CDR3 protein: ASSRERQETQY

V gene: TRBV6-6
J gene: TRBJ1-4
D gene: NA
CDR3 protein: ATSTGTGNEKLF

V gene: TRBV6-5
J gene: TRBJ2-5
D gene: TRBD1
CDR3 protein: ASSYSIQGARETQY

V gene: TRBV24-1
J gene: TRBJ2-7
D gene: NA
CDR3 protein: ATSSAGDTYEQY

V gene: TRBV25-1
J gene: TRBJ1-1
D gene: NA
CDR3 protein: ASEKLSGERNTEAF

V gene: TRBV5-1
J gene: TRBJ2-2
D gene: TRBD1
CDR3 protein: ASSLANRGLAGELF

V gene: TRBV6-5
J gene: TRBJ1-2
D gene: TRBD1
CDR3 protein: ASSPKQGAGYGYT

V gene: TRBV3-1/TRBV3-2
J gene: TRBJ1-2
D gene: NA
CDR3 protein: ASSPNLGIGYGYT

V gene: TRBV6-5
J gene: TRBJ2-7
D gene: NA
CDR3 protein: ATHGDIPYEQY

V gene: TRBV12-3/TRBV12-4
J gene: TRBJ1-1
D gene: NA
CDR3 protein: ASSPQGHTEAF

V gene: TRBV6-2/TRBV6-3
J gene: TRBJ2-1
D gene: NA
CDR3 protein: ASSYGGSYNEQF

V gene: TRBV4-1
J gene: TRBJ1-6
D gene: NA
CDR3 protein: ASSQDLADSYSPLH

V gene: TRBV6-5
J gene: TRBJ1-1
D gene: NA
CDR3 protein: ASNGFGGTEAF

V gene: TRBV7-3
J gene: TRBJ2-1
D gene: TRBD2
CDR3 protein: ASSPSSGVYNEQF

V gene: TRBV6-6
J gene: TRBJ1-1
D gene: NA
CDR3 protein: ASSGDRSDTEAF

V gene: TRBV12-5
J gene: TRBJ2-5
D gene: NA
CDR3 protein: ASGVESVTQY

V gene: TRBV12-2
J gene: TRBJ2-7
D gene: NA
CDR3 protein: ASRLGAPGGYEQY

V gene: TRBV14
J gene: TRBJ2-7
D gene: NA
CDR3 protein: ASSQDHPGSEYEQY

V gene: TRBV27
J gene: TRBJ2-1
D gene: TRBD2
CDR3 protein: ASSWRGTSGYNEQF

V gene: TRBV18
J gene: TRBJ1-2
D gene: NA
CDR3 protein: ASSPGALKSGYT

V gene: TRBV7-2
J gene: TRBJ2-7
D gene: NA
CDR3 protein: ASSEAGTVAYEQY

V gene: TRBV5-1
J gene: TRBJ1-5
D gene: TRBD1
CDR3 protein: ASSLSRDRGREPQH

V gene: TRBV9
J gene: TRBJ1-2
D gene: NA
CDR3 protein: ASSAANYGYT

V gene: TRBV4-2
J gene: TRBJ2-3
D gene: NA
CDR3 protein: ASSPALGGGEYTQY

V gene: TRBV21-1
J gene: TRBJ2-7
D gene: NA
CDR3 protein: ASSPSHEQY

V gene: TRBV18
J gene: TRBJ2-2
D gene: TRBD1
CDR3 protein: ASSPSPRGSGELF

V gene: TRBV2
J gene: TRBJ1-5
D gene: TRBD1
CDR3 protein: ASTAGGGNQPQH

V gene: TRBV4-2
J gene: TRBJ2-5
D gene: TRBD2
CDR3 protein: ASSQVGSGGQETQY

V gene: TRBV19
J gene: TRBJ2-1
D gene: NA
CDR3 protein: ASRSWRDNNEQF

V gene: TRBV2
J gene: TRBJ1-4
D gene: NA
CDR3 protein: ASGIRATNEKLF

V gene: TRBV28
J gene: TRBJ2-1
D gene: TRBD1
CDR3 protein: ASSPGQTYNEQF

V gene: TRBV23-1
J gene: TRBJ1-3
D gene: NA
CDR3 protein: ASSYLTFGTGNTIY

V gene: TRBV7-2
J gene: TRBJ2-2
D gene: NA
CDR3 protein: ASSSQRTGELF

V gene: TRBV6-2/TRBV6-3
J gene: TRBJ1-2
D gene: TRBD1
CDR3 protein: ASSNGQGSYGYT

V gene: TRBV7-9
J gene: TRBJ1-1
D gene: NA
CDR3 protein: ASSRREGRTEAF

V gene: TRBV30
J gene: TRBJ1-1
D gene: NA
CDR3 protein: ACLGGAGKNTEAF